This T cell receptor beta chain was captured in a study of blood T cell repertoires in COVID-19. This clone has just a few counts. The protocol was immunoSEQ multiplex PCR, while the TCRdb copy is restricted to in-frame clones and leaves out a portion. The sample carries roughly 11,000 clones, about 71% recorded once. This sequence was found in a man in his fifties or sixties with COVID-19, enrolled during active disease. Material for sequencing was peripheral blood.

This CDR3 reads CASSPGLAGVETQYF. In nucleotides, the CDR3 is TGTGCCAGCAGCCCAGGACTAGCGGGAGTTGAGACCCAGTACTTC. This chain uses TRBV9 with TRBJ2-5; 13 bases line up with TRBD2. This CDR3 spans 15 amino acids. The V gene's germline CDR1 is SGDLS and CDR2 YYNGEE. V lost 4 bases, J lost 5 bases, and 5 bases stayed unmatched. Filled out from reference TRBV9 and TRBJ2-5, the complete variable domain reads DSGVTQTPKHLITATGQRVTLRCSPRSGDLSVYWYQQSLDQGLQFLIQYYNGEERAKGNILERFSAQQFPDLHSELNLSSLELGDSALYFCASSPGLAGVETQYFGPGTRLLVL.